The 7 T cell receptor beta chains given below trace back to one sample, sequenced in a study of early T cells in non-severe SARS-CoV-2 infection. TCRdb called the 5' RACE reads again in MiXCR, with one record for every CDR3 protein. The sample lists about 97,000 distinct CDR3 sequences, approximately 11% occurring once. The specimen was whole blood, collected at baseline. These receptors were collected from an adult who was a healthcare worker with PCR-confirmed SARS-CoV-2 infection or an uninfected control (not recorded which).

In its sample, this clonotype was seen a few times. The chain has TRBV7-9 and TRBJ2-3; 8 nucleotides line up with TRBD1. CDR3 length equals 17 residues. Trimming took 5 bases from V and 2 from J; bases not matched to a gene: 12. In germline, CDR1 is SEHNR, CDR2 FQNEAQ (reference sequence). The CDR3 region is CASSRRGQGQLTDTQYF. CDR3 nucleotide sequence: TGTGCCAGCAGCCGACGCGGACAGGGACAACTCACAGATACGCAGTATTTT. Filled out from reference TRBV7-9 and TRBJ2-3, the complete variable domain reads DTGVSQNPRHKITKRGQNVTFRCDPISEHNRLYWYRQTLGQGPEFLTYFQNEAQLEKSRLLSDRFSAERPKGSFSTLEIQRTEQGDSAMYLCASSRRGQGQLTDTQYFGPGTRLTVL.

This clonotype was recorded many times. The chain combines TRBV19 with TRBJ1-1; 7 bases match TRBD1. V gave up 5 bases and J gave up 8 bases; unmatched junction bases: 8. The CDR3 runs 13 residues. CDR1 and CDR2 (germline): LNHDA, SQIVND (reference sequence). The CDR3 region has the DNA TGTGCCAGTAGTCCCCAGGGGGGGCTGGAAGCTTTCTTT. Amino acids: CASSPQGGLEAFF.

This clonotype has more than one count but fewer than ten. V usage is TRBV3-1 and J usage is TRBJ2-5; 12 nucleotides agree with TRBD2. Unmatched junction bases numbered 5, after V lost 3 bases and J lost 6 bases. Germline CDR1 reads LGHDT; CDR2 reads YNNKEL (reference sequence). The CDR3 runs 15 residues. The CDR3 loop is CASSQTSGGGKTQYF. CDR3 bases: TGTGCCAGCAGCCAGACTAGCGGGGGAGGGAAGACCCAGTACTTC.

The chain links TRBV2 to TRBJ2-4; 8 nucleotides line up with TRBD2. CDR1 and CDR2 (germline): SNHLY, FYNNEI. Unmatched junction bases numbered 4, after V lost 3 bases and J lost 3 bases. The CDR3 is 15 amino acids. Here the CDR3 reads CASSDRRGGKNIQYF. The CDR3 bases are TGTGCCAGCAGTGACAGACGGGGGGGCAAAAACATTCAGTACTTC.

The chain has TRBV30 and TRBJ1-2; TRBD1 matches at 9 bases. With V trimmed by 2 bases and J by 8 bases, 6 bases remained unmatched. This CDR3 has 13 amino acids. Looked up from germline, CDR1 is GTSNPN and CDR2 is SVGIG (reference sequence). The CDR3 DNA sequence: TGTGCCTGGAGTACCCGGACAGGGGACGGCTACACCTTC. Its translation: CAWSTRTGDGYTF.

This clonotype was seen at least ten times. The chain carries TRBV20-1 and TRBJ1-3; maybe TRBD1 (5 bases). The CDR3 has 13 residues. The V end was cut by 3 bases, the J end by 15 bases, with 21 bases between. Germline CDR1 is DFQATT and CDR2 is SNEGSKA (reference sequence). CDR3 bases: TGCAGTGCTAGCCGGGACGCAGGAAACATAGGATATTTT. Translated: CSASRDAGNIGYF.

This clonotype was seen many times. The chain joins TRBV12-5 to TRBJ1-3, with D possibly TRBD1 on 6 matching bases. V lost 5 bases to trimming and J lost 0 bases, with 8 bases between them. The germline V gene encodes CDR1 LGHNT and CDR2 FRNRAP. This CDR3 spans 14 amino acids. CDR3 sequence (DNA): TGTGCTAGTGGTCAACAGGGCTCTGGAAACACCATATATTTT. It translates to CASGQQGSGNTIYF.